Following are 21 T cell receptor beta chains from one sample sequenced in a study of blood T cell repertoires in COVID-19. TCRdb's table, derived via immunoSEQ multiplex PCR, lists solely in-frame clones and lacks some. This table has some 360,000 clones, roughly 86% appearing once. The sample consisted of PBMCs or T cells enriched from blood (not recorded which). These receptors were obtained from a woman in her 30s who had been exposed to COVID-19.

CDR3 DNA sequence: TGTGCCAGCTCACCAACAGTTAAACTAGCGGGAGGCAACGAGCAGTACTTC. Translating gives CASSPTVKLAGGNEQYF. The gene calls are TRBV18 and TRBJ2-7; TRBD2 matches at 12 bases. The V gene end was trimmed by 2 bases and the J gene end by 5 bases; junction bases not matched to a gene: 10. Looked up from germline, CDR1 is KGHSH and CDR2 is LQKENI. The CDR3 is 17 residues long.

The chain uses TRBV5-1 and TRBJ2-3, with no clear D. Trimming took off 0 bases at V and 6 bases at J, with 8 bases between the two ends. The CDR3 length is 13 residues. The V gene's germline CDR1 is SGHRS and CDR2 YFSETQ. The CDR3 DNA follows: TGCGCCAGCAGCTTGGCCATTGGCGATACGCAGTATTTT. Its protein product is CASSLAIGDTQYF.

This rearrangement joins TRBV9 to TRBJ1-4; 7 bases agree with TRBD1. The trim removed 4 bases at V and 8 bases at J, leaving 8 bases unmatched. Germline CDR1 reads SGDLS; CDR2 reads YYNGEE. The CDR3 runs 14 residues. CDR3 amino acids: CASSSRQGPEKLFF. In nucleotides, the CDR3 is TGTGCCAGCAGCTCTCGACAGGGACCAGAAAAACTGTTTTTT.

The chain uses TRBV6-5 and TRBJ1-1; D is undetermined. This CDR3 spans 11 amino acids. V gave up 2 bases and J gave up 8 bases, with 6 bases separating them. In germline, CDR1 is MNHEY, CDR2 SVGAGI. The CDR3 loop reads CASSYAGEAFF. CDR3 bases: TGTGCCAGCAGTTACGCAGGCGAAGCTTTCTTT.

The chain employs TRBV5-1 and TRBJ2-7, with a tentative D call TRBD1 (6 bases). V was cut by 1 base and J by 2 bases, with 19 bases left in between. The V gene's germline CDR1 is SGHRS and CDR2 YFSETQ. The CDR3 is 17 amino acids. The CDR3 protein is CASSLSLPDWTAYEQYF. CDR3 nucleotide sequence: TGCGCCAGCAGCTTGTCACTACCCGATTGGACAGCCTACGAGCAGTACTTC.

V usage is TRBV27 and J usage is TRBJ1-6, with a tentative D call TRBD1 (6 bases). Trimming stripped 5 bases from V and 2 bases from J, with 13 bases between. Germline V gene sequence: CDR1 MNHEY, CDR2 SMNVEV (reference sequence). This CDR3 is built from 16 residues. The CDR3 nucleotides read TGTGCCAGCAGTAGGGGGAGAAACACCTATAATTCACCCCTCCACTTT. This sequence encodes CASSRGRNTYNSPLHF.

The chain carries TRBV18 and TRBJ1-4; D unresolved. This CDR3 region has 15 residues. With 1 base removed from V and 6 bases from J, the gap between germline ends came to 12 bases. Germline assignment: CDR1 KGHSH and CDR2 LQKENI. This CDR3 reads CASSPRSSTYEKLFF. In DNA, the CDR3 is TGTGCCAGCTCACCACGCAGTTCCACGTATGAAAAACTGTTTTTT.

The chain employs TRBV9 and TRBJ1-4, with no clear D. Trimming took 5 bases from V and 1 from J, leaving 12 bases between them. The CDR3 totals 15 residues. CDR1 and CDR2 (germline): SGDLS, YYNGEE. The DNA of the CDR3 is TGTGCCAGCAGTTTAAAGGGAGGAACTAATGAAAAACTGTTTTTT. Translated: CASSLKGGTNEKLFF.

V gene TRBV28 combines with J gene TRBJ2-5; D possibly corresponds to TRBD2 (6 bases). Germline-derived CDR1 and CDR2 are MDHEN and SYDVKM. V gave up 8 bases and J gave up 5 bases, with 18 bases separating them. The length of the CDR3 is 14 residues. CDR3 loop: CASCAEGLGETQYF. CDR3 bases: TGTGCCAGCTGTGCGGAGGGGCTTGGGGAGACCCAGTACTTC.

The J gene is TRBJ1-4, the V gene TRBV5-1; 7 nucleotides agree with TRBD1. Germline V gene lookup returns CDR1 SGHRS and CDR2 YFSETQ. This CDR3 contains 15 residues. V was clipped by 0 bases and J by 4 bases; unmatched bases: 3. CDR3 sequence reads: CASSLGDRLNEKLFF. As DNA, the CDR3 is TGCGCCAGCAGCTTGGGGGACAGACTTAATGAAAAACTGTTTTTT.

The rearrangement uses TRBV19 and TRBJ1-2; no firm D call. The CDR3 totals 14 residues. V was trimmed by 3 bases and J by 3 bases, leaving 11 bases between them. The germline gives CDR1 LNHDA, CDR2 SQIVND (reference sequence). CDR3 amino acids: CASSIRQAYYGYTF. CDR3 in DNA: TGTGCCAGTAGTATCCGTCAGGCCTACTATGGCTACACCTTC. Complete variable domain (other parts from reference TRBV19 and TRBJ1-2): DGGITQSPKYLFRKEGQNVTLSCEQNLNHDAMYWYRQDPGQGLRLIYYSQIVNDFQKGDIAEGYSVSREKKESFPLTVTSAQKNPTAFYLCASSIRQAYYGYTFGSGTRLTVV.

The CDR3 bases are TGTGCCAGCAGTCCGGACAGTTTAGGGGCCCCCTACAATGAGCAGTTCTTC. Translation gives CASSPDSLGAPYNEQFF. The V call is TRBV28, the J call TRBJ2-1, with D perhaps TRBD1 (6 bases). CDR3 length: 17 amino acids. V gave up 5 bases and J gave up 2 bases, with 19 bases separating them. CDR1 is MDHEN, CDR2 SYDVKM, per germline.

The gene calls are TRBV15 and TRBJ1-6; D is perhaps TRBD1 (6 bases). CDR3 length: 14 residues. Germline V CDR1 and CDR2: LNHNV, YYDKDF (reference sequence). Trimming took 1 base from V and 15 from J, leaving 16 bases between them. Here the CDR3 reads CATSRGQEVGGLHF. The CDR3 DNA reads TGTGCCACCAGCAGAGGACAGGAGGTGGGCGGCCTCCACTTT.

The V gene is TRBV5-8, the J gene TRBJ2-3, with D possibly TRBD1 on 5 matching bases. Trimming left V 0 bases short and J 6 bases short, with 14 bases between. The germline V gene encodes CDR1 SGHTS and CDR2 YDEGEE. The CDR3 runs 15 residues. In DNA, the CDR3 is TGTGCCAGCAGCTTGGGGGGCAGTACCTACGATACGCAGTATTTT. Protein: CASSLGGSTYDTQYF.

The rearrangement links TRBV4-1 to TRBJ2-2, with 8 bases that match TRBD1. Trimming cost V 2 bases and J 7 bases; bases outside gene matches: 3. The V gene's germline CDR1 is MGHRA and CDR2 YSYEKL. This CDR3 spans 14 amino acids. Here the CDR3 reads CASSQPTGGGELFF. In DNA form, the CDR3 reads TGCGCCAGCAGCCAACCCACAGGGGGCGGGGAGCTGTTTTTT.

The chain carries TRBV5-1 and TRBJ2-1, with 11 bases identical to TRBD2. This CDR3 has 15 residues. Germline CDR1 reads SGHRS; CDR2 reads YFSETQ. V shed 2 bases, J shed 6 bases, and the junction held 4 bases outside the gene matches. The CDR3 here is CASSFRLAGGNEQFF. DNA for the CDR3: TGCGCCAGCAGCTTTAGGCTAGCGGGAGGCAATGAGCAGTTCTTC.

V and J are TRBV28 and TRBJ1-2, with D perhaps matching TRBD1 (5 bases). This CDR3 contains 12 residues. The V end lost 4 bases, the J end lost 7 bases, and 10 bases lay between the germline ends. Germline lookup yields CDR1 MDHEN and CDR2 SYDVKM. In DNA form, the CDR3 reads TGTGCCAGCAGTTACCCAGGGTTTGGCTACACCTTC. It specifies CASSYPGFGYTF.

The sample holds a few counts of this clone. The rearrangement links TRBV7-9 to TRBJ1-1; 8 nucleotides align to TRBD1. V lost 4 bases to trimming and J lost 4 bases; unmatched junction nucleotides: 8. CDR1 is SEHNR, CDR2 FQNEAQ, per germline (reference sequence). The CDR3 contains 15 residues. CDR3 amino acids: CASSSRRQGATEAFF. CDR3 bases: TGTGCCAGCAGCTCCCGTCGGCAGGGGGCCACTGAAGCTTTCTTT.

This chain connects TRBV7-9 to TRBJ1-2; D gene uncertain. This CDR3 has 13 amino acids. The germline V gene encodes CDR1 SEHNR and CDR2 FQNEAQ (reference sequence). V gave up 4 bases and J gave up 10 bases, with 16 bases separating them. CDR3 DNA sequence: TGTGCCAGCAGCTCCGGGTTTCCCCCCTACTACACCTTC. Amino acids: CASSSGFPPYYTF.

The V call is TRBV5-1, the J call TRBJ2-3, with TRBD1 matching 7 bases. The germline V gene encodes CDR1 SGHRS and CDR2 YFSETQ. This CDR3 comprises 16 residues. V dropped 0 bases and J dropped 2; count of bases not matched to a gene: 6. The CDR3 is CASSLAGQSLTDTQYF. CDR3 bases: TGCGCCAGCAGCTTGGCGGGACAGAGCCTCACAGATACGCAGTATTTT.

The J gene is TRBJ1-2, the V gene TRBV2; unclear D gene. V lost 3 bases and J 3 bases, leaving 20 bases between the germline ends. Germline V CDR1 and CDR2: SNHLY, FYNNEI. The CDR3 is 17 amino acids. CDR3 nucleotides: TGTGCCAGCAGTGACAACAGCCTTATACGAAAGCACTATGGCTACACCTTC. This sequence encodes CASSDNSLIRKHYGYTF.